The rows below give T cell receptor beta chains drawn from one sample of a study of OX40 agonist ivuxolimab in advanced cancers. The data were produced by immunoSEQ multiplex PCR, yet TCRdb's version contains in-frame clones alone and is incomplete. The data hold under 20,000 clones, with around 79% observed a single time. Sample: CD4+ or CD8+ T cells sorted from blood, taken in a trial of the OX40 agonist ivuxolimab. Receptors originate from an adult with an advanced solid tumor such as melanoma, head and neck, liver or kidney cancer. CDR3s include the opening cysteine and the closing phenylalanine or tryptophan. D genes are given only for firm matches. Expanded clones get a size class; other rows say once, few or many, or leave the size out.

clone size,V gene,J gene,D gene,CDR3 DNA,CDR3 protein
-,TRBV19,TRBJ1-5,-,TGTGCCAGTAGTATAGAGGGCTTTCGGAACGACAAGGGCAATCAGCCCCAGCATTTT,CASSIEGFRNDKGNQPQHF
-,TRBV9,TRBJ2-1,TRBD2,TGTGCCAGCAGCGTACGACCTAACCCAGCGGGAGTACTAGGGGAGCAGTTCTTC,CASSVRPNPAGVLGEQFF
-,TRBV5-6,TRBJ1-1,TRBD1,TGTGCCAGCAGCTTGAGGGGGCCTGAAGCTTTCTTT,CASSLRGPEAFF
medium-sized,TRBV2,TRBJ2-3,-,TGTGCCGTTACCCCACTAGGCGGGAACACAGATACGCAGTATTTT,CAVTPLGGNTDTQYF
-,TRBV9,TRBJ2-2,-,TGTGCCAGCAGCCCTCTCCCTGAAGGCCCGAGGGAGCTGTTTTTT,CASSPLPEGPRELFF
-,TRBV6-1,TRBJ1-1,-,TGTGCCAGCACCCCGACAAGCCAAGGGACTGAAGCTTTCTTT,CASTPTSQGTEAFF
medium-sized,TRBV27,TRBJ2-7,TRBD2,TGTGCCAGCAGTCCGGGAGGGCAAACCTACGAGCAGTACTTC,CASSPGGQTYEQYF
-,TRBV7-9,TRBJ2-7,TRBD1,TGTGCCAGCAGCCCAGGGGGTCCCCTCGAGCAGTACTTC,CASSPGGPLEQYF
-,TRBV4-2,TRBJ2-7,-,TGTGCCAGCAGCCAAGAATTACGGGAATCCTACGAGCAGTACTTC,CASSQELRESYEQYF
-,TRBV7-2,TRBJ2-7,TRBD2,TGTGCCAGCAGCTTAGTTTTTTTGGACTTAGCGGGAGTAACCTACGAGCAGTACTTC,CASSLVFLDLAGVTYEQYF
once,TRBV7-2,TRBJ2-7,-,TGTGCCAGCAGCTTGGGCACCTACGAGCAGTACTTC,CASSLGTYEQYF
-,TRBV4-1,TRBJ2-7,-,TGCGCCAGCAGCCAAGATCCGGGGGGCCTCGCCTACGAGCAGTACTTC,CASSQDPGGLAYEQYF